This paragraph covers one T cell receptor (beta chain) sequence. The target antigen is unknown. Both 60 Vbeta primers and 13 Jbeta primers went into the PCR. Data came from immunoSEQ multiplex PCR; TCRdb stores just in-frame clones and leaves some out. The sample has about 130,000 clones, approximately 85% seen once. This specimen comes from a study of cytomegalovirus exposure and HLA in healthy donors. Across the study: Across around 400 genotyped donors, approximately 80% landed in the Caucasian-associated ancestry cluster. Study-level points and caveats: The classifier reportedly diagnosed cytomegalovirus status with high sensitivity and specificity. Previous analysis showed most TCR beta V segments were productive about 87% or about 30% of the time. Another analysis was done later, and it associated 17,000 or so TCR beta sequences with HLA alleles at 0.05 false discovery rate.

Trimming stripped 2 bases from V and 5 bases from J, with 16 bases between. This CDR3 spans 16 amino acids. Germline CDR1 reads MNHEY; CDR2 reads SVGAGI. This chain links TRBV6-5 with TRBJ1-5; D is perhaps TRBD1 (5 bases). The sample was PBMCs. This receptor was taken from a boy between 5 and 17 years old in good health and CMV-seronegative. CDR3 nucleotides: TGTGCCAGCAGTTACGCGTTTTTGGGGCTTCATCAGCCCCAGCATTTT. Encoded protein: CASSYAFLGLHQPQHF.